A selection of T cell receptor beta chains follows, all from one sample in a study of cytomegalovirus exposure and HLA in healthy donors. The data were produced by immunoSEQ multiplex PCR, yet TCRdb's version contains in-frame clones alone and is incomplete. Recorded here are some 150,000 clones; the top ten clones represent roughly 2.7%. The sequencing sample was made of PBMCs. These receptor sequences come from a middle-aged man in good health and CMV-seronegative. Each CDR3 is given with its conserved first and last residue. The D gene is left open where the match is weak.

j_gene: TRBJ2-5; v_gene: TRBV25-1; len: 14; d_gene: TRBD1; CDR3nt: TGTGCCAGCAGTGAACAAGGGGGCCTGGAGACCCAGTACTTC; CDR3aa: CASSEQGGLETQYF
j_gene: TRBJ1-1; v_gene: TRBV5-1; len: 13; d_gene: TRBD1; CDR3nt: TGCGCCAGCCGGACAGGGGACTACACTGAAGCTTTCTTT; CDR3aa: CASRTGDYTEAFF
j_gene: TRBJ2-7; v_gene: TRBV13; len: 14; d_gene: -; CDR3nt: TGTGCCAGCAGCTCCCTCACGGTCTCCTACGAGCAGTACTTC; CDR3aa: CASSSLTVSYEQYF
j_gene: TRBJ2-5; v_gene: TRBV6-1; len: 15; d_gene: -; CDR3nt: TGTGCCAGCAGTGAATTGGTGACAGCAAGTATGTCCCAGTACTTC; CDR3aa: CASSELVTASMSQYF
j_gene: TRBJ1-2; v_gene: TRBV6-1; len: 14; d_gene: -; CDR3nt: TGTGCCAGCAGCATCGGGACACCGGAATATGGCTACACCTTC; CDR3aa: CASSIGTPEYGYTF
j_gene: TRBJ1-2; v_gene: TRBV18; len: 13; d_gene: -; CDR3nt: TGTGCCAGCTCCCAGGGCCTTAGGTATGGCTACACCTTC; CDR3aa: CASSQGLRYGYTF
j_gene: TRBJ1-1; v_gene: TRBV7-2; len: 14; d_gene: -; CDR3nt: TGTGCCAGCAGCTTAGCGCTCCAGGGGACTGAAGCTTTCTTT; CDR3aa: CASSLALQGTEAFF
j_gene: TRBJ2-7; v_gene: TRBV7-9; len: 12; d_gene: -; CDR3nt: TGTGCCAGCAGCTTTACGGGGAACGAGCAGTACTTC; CDR3aa: CASSFTGNEQYF
j_gene: TRBJ2-1; v_gene: TRBV11-2; len: 17; d_gene: TRBD2; CDR3nt: TGTGCCAGCAGCCCAACAGGGGGGAGCGGGGGGGCTGGTGAGCAGTTCTTC; CDR3aa: CASSPTGGSGGAGEQFF
j_gene: TRBJ1-2; v_gene: TRBV5-6; len: 16; d_gene: -; CDR3nt: TGTGCCAGCAGCTTGGGGTTTGGAGGGCATACGGGTGGCTACACCTTC; CDR3aa: CASSLGFGGHTGGYTF
j_gene: TRBJ1-2; v_gene: TRBV25-1; len: 15; d_gene: -; CDR3nt: TGTGCCAGCAGTGAATCCGGCAGGGGCTCGGATGGCTACACCTTC; CDR3aa: CASSESGRGSDGYTF
j_gene: TRBJ1-4; v_gene: TRBV27; len: 17; d_gene: TRBD1; CDR3nt: TGTGCCAGCAGTTTATTCACCTGGACAGGGGGGGCTGAAAAACTGTTTTTT; CDR3aa: CASSLFTWTGGAEKLFF
j_gene: TRBJ2-7; v_gene: TRBV4-3; len: 15; d_gene: -; CDR3nt: TGCGCCAGCAGCCAAGTAGCAGGGGCGCCCTACGAGCAGTACTTC; CDR3aa: CASSQVAGAPYEQYF
j_gene: TRBJ2-3; v_gene: TRBV7-3; len: 15; d_gene: TRBD1; CDR3nt: TGTGCCAGCAGTCGACAGGGGCTGGACACAGATACGCAGTATTTT; CDR3aa: CASSRQGLDTDTQYF
j_gene: TRBJ2-1; v_gene: TRBV5-1; len: 14; d_gene: -; CDR3nt: TGCGCCAGCTCTCTCCGGACTATGATCAATGAGCAGTTCTTC; CDR3aa: CASSLRTMINEQFF
j_gene: TRBJ2-3; v_gene: TRBV6-4; len: 15; d_gene: TRBD1; CDR3nt: TGTGCCAGCAGTTCCGGGACAGGGGCCACAGATACGCAGTATTTT; CDR3aa: CASSSGTGATDTQYF
j_gene: TRBJ1-6; v_gene: TRBV2; len: 15; d_gene: -; CDR3nt: TGTGCCAGCCGACCTGGGGCAGGGTACGATTCACCCCTCCACTTT; CDR3aa: CASRPGAGYDSPLHF
j_gene: TRBJ1-1; v_gene: TRBV25-1; len: 15; d_gene: TRBD1; CDR3nt: TGTGCCAGCAGTGAGACAGGGGGCTCGGGCACTGAAGCTTTCTTT; CDR3aa: CASSETGGSGTEAFF
j_gene: TRBJ2-1; v_gene: TRBV9; len: 16; d_gene: TRBD2; CDR3nt: TGTGCCAGCAGCGCGACTAGCGGGGGAAGCTACAATGAGCAGTTCTTC; CDR3aa: CASSATSGGSYNEQFF
j_gene: TRBJ1-1; v_gene: TRBV28; len: 14; d_gene: -; CDR3nt: TGTGCCAGCAGTTCACAGGGATCGAACACTGAAGCTTTCTTT; CDR3aa: CASSSQGSNTEAFF
j_gene: TRBJ2-2; v_gene: TRBV25-1; len: 16; d_gene: -; CDR3nt: TGTGCCAGCAGTGTCGACATAACTTTGAACACCGGGGAGCTGTTTTTT; CDR3aa: CASSVDITLNTGELFF
j_gene: TRBJ2-5; v_gene: TRBV7-6; len: 16; d_gene: TRBD2; CDR3nt: TGTGCCAGCAGCTTAGGATCGGGGGGGTACCAAGAGACCCAGTACTTC; CDR3aa: CASSLGSGGYQETQYF
j_gene: TRBJ2-2; v_gene: TRBV7-6; len: 16; d_gene: TRBD1; CDR3nt: TGTGCCAGCAGCCCCGGACAGGGGGGGAACACCGGGGAGCTGTTTTTT; CDR3aa: CASSPGQGGNTGELFF
j_gene: TRBJ1-5; v_gene: TRBV7-2; len: 15; d_gene: -; CDR3nt: TGTGCCAGCAGCTCTGGGGGGAGGTCCGATCAGCCCCAGCATTTT; CDR3aa: CASSSGGRSDQPQHF
j_gene: TRBJ1-2; v_gene: TRBV2; len: 13; d_gene: -; CDR3nt: TGTGCCAGCAGTGATTCGGGGGACTATGGCTACACCTTC; CDR3aa: CASSDSGDYGYTF
j_gene: TRBJ1-1; v_gene: TRBV6-6; len: 16; d_gene: TRBD1; CDR3nt: TGTGCCAGCAGTCTAAGGACAGGTCCTATGAACACTGAAGCTTTCTTT; CDR3aa: CASSLRTGPMNTEAFF
j_gene: TRBJ2-5; v_gene: TRBV21-1; len: 13; d_gene: -; CDR3nt: TGTGCCAGCACCCCCCCATCGGGGGAGACCCAGTACTTC; CDR3aa: CASTPPSGETQYF
j_gene: TRBJ1-5; v_gene: TRBV6-1; len: 13; d_gene: TRBD1; CDR3nt: TGTGCCAGCAGGGGACAGCCTAATCAGCCCCAGCATTTT; CDR3aa: CASRGQPNQPQHF
j_gene: TRBJ1-1; v_gene: TRBV14; len: 12; d_gene: -; CDR3nt: TGTGCCAGCAGCCGTGTGGGGCTCGAAGCTTTCTTT; CDR3aa: CASSRVGLEAFF
j_gene: TRBJ1-2; v_gene: TRBV19; len: 13; d_gene: -; CDR3nt: TGTGCCAGTAGTTTGGACAGAAGCTATGGCTACACCTTC; CDR3aa: CASSLDRSYGYTF
j_gene: TRBJ2-6; v_gene: TRBV7-8; len: 16; d_gene: -; CDR3nt: TGTGCCAGCAGCCTACTAGTGCGATCTGGGGCCAACGTCCTGACTTTC; CDR3aa: CASSLLVRSGANVLTF
j_gene: TRBJ2-7; v_gene: TRBV5-6; len: 15; d_gene: -; CDR3nt: TGTGCCAGCAGCTTGGCCGGGACATCTCCCTACGAGCAGTACTTC; CDR3aa: CASSLAGTSPYEQYF
j_gene: TRBJ2-7; v_gene: TRBV28; len: 14; d_gene: TRBD1; CDR3nt: TGTGCCAGCCGTGGGACAGGGGGCTCCTACGAGCAGTACTTC; CDR3aa: CASRGTGGSYEQYF
j_gene: TRBJ1-4; v_gene: TRBV2; len: 18; d_gene: -; CDR3nt: TGTGCCAGCAGTGAAATTGGGATAGGGGGTGGCACTAATGAAAAACTGTTTTTT; CDR3aa: CASSEIGIGGGTNEKLFF
j_gene: TRBJ2-1; v_gene: TRBV2; len: 12; d_gene: -; CDR3nt: TGTGCCAGCAGTGCGGGCTACAATGAGCAGTTCTTC; CDR3aa: CASSAGYNEQFF
j_gene: TRBJ1-2; v_gene: TRBV6-5; len: 14; d_gene: TRBD1; CDR3nt: TGTGCCAGTTCTCCCAGACAGGGTGGCTATGGCTACACCTTC; CDR3aa: CASSPRQGGYGYTF
j_gene: TRBJ2-1; v_gene: TRBV28; len: 15; d_gene: -; CDR3nt: TGTGCCAGCTCTTGGGACTTCCGCTCCTACAATGAGCAGTTCTTC; CDR3aa: CASSWDFRSYNEQFF
j_gene: TRBJ2-3; v_gene: TRBV5-4; len: 17; d_gene: TRBD1; CDR3nt: TGTGCCAGCAGCTTGAAAGGTAGCAGGGGGACAACAGATACGCAGTATTTT; CDR3aa: CASSLKGSRGTTDTQYF
j_gene: TRBJ2-7; v_gene: TRBV6-5; len: 13; d_gene: -; CDR3nt: TGTGCCAGCAGGCCAGGAACATCCTACGAGCAGTACTTC; CDR3aa: CASRPGTSYEQYF
j_gene: TRBJ1-1; v_gene: TRBV19; len: 14; d_gene: TRBD1; CDR3nt: TGTGCCAGTAGTATAGGTGGGACAGGGAGTGAAGCTTTCTTT; CDR3aa: CASSIGGTGSEAFF
j_gene: TRBJ1-5; v_gene: TRBV18; len: 15; d_gene: -; CDR3nt: TGTGCCAGCTCACCTTACAGGGAAGCGGCTCAGCCCCAGCATTTT; CDR3aa: CASSPYREAAQPQHF
j_gene: TRBJ2-7; v_gene: TRBV9; len: 15; d_gene: TRBD2; CDR3nt: TGTGCCAGCAGCGTAGGGACTAGCGGGGACTACGAGCAGTACTTC; CDR3aa: CASSVGTSGDYEQYF
j_gene: TRBJ2-3; v_gene: TRBV5-1; len: 15; d_gene: TRBD1; CDR3nt: TGCGCCAGCAGCGTTCCGGGACAGGGGTCGGATACGCAGTATTTT; CDR3aa: CASSVPGQGSDTQYF
j_gene: TRBJ2-7; v_gene: TRBV27; len: 16; d_gene: TRBD1; CDR3nt: TGTGCCAGCATTTTATTGACAGGGGGCAGGTCCTACGAGCAGTACTTC; CDR3aa: CASILLTGGRSYEQYF
j_gene: TRBJ2-7; v_gene: TRBV7-2; len: 14; d_gene: -; CDR3nt: TGTGCCAGCAGCTTAGGGGGGACAGGGCGGGGGGAGTACTTC; CDR3aa: CASSLGGTGRGEYF
j_gene: TRBJ2-7; v_gene: TRBV6-1; len: 13; d_gene: TRBD1; CDR3nt: TGTGCCAGCAGCCGGGACAGACTTAGCGAGCAGTACTTC; CDR3aa: CASSRDRLSEQYF
j_gene: TRBJ1-3; v_gene: TRBV2; len: 11; d_gene: -; CDR3nt: TGTGCCTCCGGGGCTGGAAACACCATATATTTT; CDR3aa: CASGAGNTIYF
j_gene: TRBJ1-1; v_gene: TRBV5-6; len: 18; d_gene: TRBD1; CDR3nt: TGTGCCAGCAGCTCATCCAGACGGGGACAGGGAGGGAGCACTGAAGCTTTCTTT; CDR3aa: CASSSSRRGQGGSTEAFF
j_gene: TRBJ1-2; v_gene: TRBV18; len: 14; d_gene: TRBD1; CDR3nt: TGTGCCAGCTCACAGGAGACAGGGAACTATGGCTACACCTTC; CDR3aa: CASSQETGNYGYTF
j_gene: TRBJ1-2; v_gene: TRBV7-9; len: 14; d_gene: -; CDR3nt: TGTGCCAGCAGCTTACCCGCGGACATCCGCGGCTACACCTTC; CDR3aa: CASSLPADIRGYTF
j_gene: TRBJ1-5; v_gene: TRBV7-2; len: 15; d_gene: -; CDR3nt: TGTGCCAGCAGCCCCCGACAGGAGTCTAACTCGCCCCAGCATTTT; CDR3aa: CASSPRQESNSPQHF
j_gene: TRBJ2-1; v_gene: TRBV4-2; len: 18; d_gene: TRBD2; CDR3nt: TGTGCCAGCAGCCAAGGAAGGAGCGGGGCCGCCATCTACAATGAGCAGTTCTTC; CDR3aa: CASSQGRSGAAIYNEQFF
j_gene: TRBJ1-6; v_gene: TRBV19; len: 16; d_gene: -; CDR3nt: TGTGCCAGCACCTCTGGCGGGGGGGTTAAGAATTCACCCCTCCACTTT; CDR3aa: CASTSGGGVKNSPLHF
j_gene: TRBJ1-1; v_gene: TRBV19; len: 13; d_gene: TRBD1; CDR3nt: TGTGCCAGTAGTGTGGGACAGTATGGTTTAACTTTCTTT; CDR3aa: CASSVGQYGLTFF
j_gene: TRBJ2-7; v_gene: TRBV28; len: 15; d_gene: TRBD1; CDR3nt: TGTGCCAGCAGTTCCCACGGACAGGGGGCTTACGAGCAGTACTTC; CDR3aa: CASSSHGQGAYEQYF
j_gene: TRBJ2-2; v_gene: TRBV5-6; len: 15; d_gene: TRBD2; CDR3nt: TGTGCCAGCAGCCCGGGACTAGCCGGGGCCGGGGAGCTGTTTTTT; CDR3aa: CASSPGLAGAGELFF
j_gene: TRBJ1-6; v_gene: TRBV19; len: 13; d_gene: -; CDR3nt: TGTGCCACAAAGACGGGGATGAATTCACCCCTCCACTTT; CDR3aa: CATKTGMNSPLHF
j_gene: TRBJ2-5; v_gene: TRBV7-3; len: 14; d_gene: -; CDR3nt: TGTGCCAGCAGCTTCGGGGGGCGTATGGAGACCCAGTACTTC; CDR3aa: CASSFGGRMETQYF